This TCR beta chain came from a study of identifying expanded T cells in peripheral blood. Collection occurred without any documented infections or immune events in donors. Trimming cost V 5 bases and J 7 bases; bases outside gene matches: 6. In germline, CDR1 is SSHAT, CDR2 FNYEAQ (reference sequence). The CDR3 extends over 13 amino acids. Study-wide points: Across healthy donors, higher total template counts meant significantly greater approximately 2-week count variance.

Libraries were prepared by immunoSEQ multiplex PCR; TCRdb keeps only in-frame clonotypes and omits some of them. The profile shows about 86,000 clones, roughly 86% of them singletons. A remark on this clone: What it binds is unknown.

Sequencing was carried out using blood. The clonotype originates from a person between 18 and 75 years old in good health. This sequence joins TRBV7-7 and TRBJ2-5, with TRBD2 identical over 8 bases. In DNA, the CDR3 is TGTGCCAGCAGCACGGCGGGGGGTGGGACCCAGTACTTC. Its protein product is CASSTAGGGTQYF.